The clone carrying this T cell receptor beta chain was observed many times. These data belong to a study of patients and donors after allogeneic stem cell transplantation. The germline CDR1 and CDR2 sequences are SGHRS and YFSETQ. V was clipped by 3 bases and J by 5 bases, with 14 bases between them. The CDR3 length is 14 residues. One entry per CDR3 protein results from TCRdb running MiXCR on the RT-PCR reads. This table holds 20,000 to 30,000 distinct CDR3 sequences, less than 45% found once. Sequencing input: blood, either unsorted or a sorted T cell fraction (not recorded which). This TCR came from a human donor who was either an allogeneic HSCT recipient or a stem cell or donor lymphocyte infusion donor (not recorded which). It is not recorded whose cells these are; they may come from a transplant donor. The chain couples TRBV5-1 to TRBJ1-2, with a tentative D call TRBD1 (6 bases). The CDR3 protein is CASSYGRTVYGYTF. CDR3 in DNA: TGCGCCAGCAGCTACGGACGGACAGTATATGGCTACACCTTC.